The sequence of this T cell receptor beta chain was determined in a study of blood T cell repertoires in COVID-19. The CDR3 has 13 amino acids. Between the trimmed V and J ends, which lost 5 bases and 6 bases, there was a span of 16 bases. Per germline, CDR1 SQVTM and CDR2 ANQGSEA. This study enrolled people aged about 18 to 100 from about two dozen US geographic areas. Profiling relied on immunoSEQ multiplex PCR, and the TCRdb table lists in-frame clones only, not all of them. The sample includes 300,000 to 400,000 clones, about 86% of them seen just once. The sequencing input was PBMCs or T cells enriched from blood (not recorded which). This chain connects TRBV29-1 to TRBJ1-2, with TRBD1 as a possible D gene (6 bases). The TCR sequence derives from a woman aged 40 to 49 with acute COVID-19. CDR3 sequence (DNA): TGCAGCGTTACACGACAGGTTGGGGATGGCTACACCTTC. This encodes CSVTRQVGDGYTF.